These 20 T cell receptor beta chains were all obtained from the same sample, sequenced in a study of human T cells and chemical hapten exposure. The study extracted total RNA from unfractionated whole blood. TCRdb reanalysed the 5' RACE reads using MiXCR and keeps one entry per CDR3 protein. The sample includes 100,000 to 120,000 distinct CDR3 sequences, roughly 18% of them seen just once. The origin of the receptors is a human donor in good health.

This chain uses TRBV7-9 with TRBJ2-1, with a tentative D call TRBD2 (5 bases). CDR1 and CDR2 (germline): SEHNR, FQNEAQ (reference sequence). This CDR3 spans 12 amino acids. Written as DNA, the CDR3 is TGTGTTGGGGAGACGGGAAACAATGAGCAGTTCTTC. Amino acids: CVGETGNNEQFF.

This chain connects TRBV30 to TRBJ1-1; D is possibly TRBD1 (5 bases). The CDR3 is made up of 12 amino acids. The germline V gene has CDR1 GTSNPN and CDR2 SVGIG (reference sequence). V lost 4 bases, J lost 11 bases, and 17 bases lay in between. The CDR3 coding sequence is TGTGCCTGGACCCCACAGGTAGGAGCGGCTTTCTTT. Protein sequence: CAWTPQVGAAFF.

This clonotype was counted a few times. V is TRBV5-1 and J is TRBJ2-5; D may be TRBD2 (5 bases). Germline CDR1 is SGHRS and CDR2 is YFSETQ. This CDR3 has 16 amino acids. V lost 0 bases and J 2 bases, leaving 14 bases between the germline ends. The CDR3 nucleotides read TGCGCCAGCAGCTTGGGTCGGGATTCTATACAAGAGACCCAGTACTTC. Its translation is CASSLGRDSIQETQYF. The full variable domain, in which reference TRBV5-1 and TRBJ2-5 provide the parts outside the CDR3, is KAGVTQTPRYLIKTRGQQVTLSCSPISGHRSVSWYQQTPGQGLQFLFEYFSETQRNKGNFPGRFSGRQFSNSRSEMNVSTLELGDSALYLCASSLGRDSIQETQYFGPGTRLLVL.

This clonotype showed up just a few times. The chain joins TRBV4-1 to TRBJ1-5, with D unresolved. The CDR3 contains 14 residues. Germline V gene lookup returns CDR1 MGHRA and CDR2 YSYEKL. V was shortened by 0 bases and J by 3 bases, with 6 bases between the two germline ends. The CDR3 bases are TGCGCCAGCAGCCAAGACAGTTACAATCAGCCCCAGCATTTT. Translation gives CASSQDSYNQPQHF.

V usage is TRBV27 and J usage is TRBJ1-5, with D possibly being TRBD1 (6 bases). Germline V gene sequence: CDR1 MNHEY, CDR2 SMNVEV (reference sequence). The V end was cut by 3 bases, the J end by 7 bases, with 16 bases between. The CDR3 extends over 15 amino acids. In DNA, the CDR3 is TGTGCCAGCAGTTTCGCAGGGGCGACGAAACAGCCCCAGCATTTT. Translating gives CASSFAGATKQPQHF.

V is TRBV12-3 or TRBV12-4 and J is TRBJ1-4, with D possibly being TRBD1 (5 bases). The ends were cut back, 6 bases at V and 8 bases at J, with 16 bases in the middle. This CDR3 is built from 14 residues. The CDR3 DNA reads TGTGCCAGCAGCCGAACAGGCCCGGGGGAAAAACTGTTTTTT. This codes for CASSRTGPGEKLFF.

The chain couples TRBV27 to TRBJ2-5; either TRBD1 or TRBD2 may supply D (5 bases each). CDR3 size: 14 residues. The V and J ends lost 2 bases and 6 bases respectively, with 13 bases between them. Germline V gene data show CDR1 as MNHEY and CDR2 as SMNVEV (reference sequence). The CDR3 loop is CASSLSRDEKTQYF. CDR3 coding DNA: TGTGCCAGCAGTTTAAGCAGGGACGAGAAGACCCAGTACTTC.

The CDR3 nucleotides read TGTGCCAGCTCACGGGACAGTGCGGGCTACACCTTC. It specifies CASSRDSAGYTF. V gene TRBV18 combines with J gene TRBJ1-2; 7 bases align to TRBD1. The CDR3 has 12 amino acids. Germline assignment: CDR1 KGHSH and CDR2 LQKENI. Trimming took 4 bases from V and 8 from J; bases not matched to a gene: 4.

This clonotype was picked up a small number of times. This CDR3 reads CASTLLGLQARDTGELFF. The CDR3 DNA sequence: TGTGCCAGCACCCTCCTCGGACTGCAGGCCCGAGACACCGGGGAGCTGTTTTTT. This chain connects TRBV27 to TRBJ2-2; possible D gene TRBD2, 5 bases. Germline V lookup: CDR1 MNHEY, CDR2 SMNVEV (reference sequence). The CDR3 sequence is 18 residues long. Trimming pared 7 bases from V and 3 bases from J, leaving 24 bases between.

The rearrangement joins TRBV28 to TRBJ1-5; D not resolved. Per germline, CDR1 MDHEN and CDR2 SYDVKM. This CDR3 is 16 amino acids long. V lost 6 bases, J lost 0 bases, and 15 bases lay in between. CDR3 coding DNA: TGTGCCAGCAGATCCCCGACGGACTATAGCAATCAGCCCCAGCATTTT. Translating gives CASRSPTDYSNQPQHF.

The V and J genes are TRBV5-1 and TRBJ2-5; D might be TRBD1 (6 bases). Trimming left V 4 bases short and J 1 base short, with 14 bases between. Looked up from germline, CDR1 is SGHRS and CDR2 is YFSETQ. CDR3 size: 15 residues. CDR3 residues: CASSISGTSQETQYF. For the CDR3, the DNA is TGCGCCAGCAGCATATCCGGGACATCCCAAGAGACCCAGTACTTC.

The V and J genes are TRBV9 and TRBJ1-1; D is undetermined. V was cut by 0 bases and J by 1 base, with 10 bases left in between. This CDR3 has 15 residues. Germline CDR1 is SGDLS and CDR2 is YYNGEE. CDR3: CASSVVAEGNTEAFF. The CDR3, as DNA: TGTGCCAGCAGCGTAGTAGCAGAGGGGAACACTGAAGCTTTCTTT.

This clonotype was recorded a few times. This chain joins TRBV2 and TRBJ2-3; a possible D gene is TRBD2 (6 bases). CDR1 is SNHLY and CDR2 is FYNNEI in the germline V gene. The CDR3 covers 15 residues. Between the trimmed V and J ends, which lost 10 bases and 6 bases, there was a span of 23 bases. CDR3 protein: CATAPETRSGDTQYF. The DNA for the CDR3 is TGTGCCACCGCACCCGAGACTAGGTCTGGTGATACGCAGTATTTT. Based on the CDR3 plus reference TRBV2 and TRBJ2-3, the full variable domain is EPEVTQTPSHQVTQMGQEVILRCVPISNHLYFYWYRQILGQKVEFLVSFYNNEISEKSEIFDDQFSVERPDGSNFTLKIRSTKLEDSAMYFCATAPETRSGDTQYFGPGTRLTVL.

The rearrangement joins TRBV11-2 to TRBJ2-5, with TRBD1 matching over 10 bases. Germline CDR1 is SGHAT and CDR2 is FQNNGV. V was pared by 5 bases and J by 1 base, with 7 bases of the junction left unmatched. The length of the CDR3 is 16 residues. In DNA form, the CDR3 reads TGTGCCAGCAGCCTGACAGGGGGCAAGGGCCAAGAGACCCAGTACTTC. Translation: CASSLTGGKGQETQYF.

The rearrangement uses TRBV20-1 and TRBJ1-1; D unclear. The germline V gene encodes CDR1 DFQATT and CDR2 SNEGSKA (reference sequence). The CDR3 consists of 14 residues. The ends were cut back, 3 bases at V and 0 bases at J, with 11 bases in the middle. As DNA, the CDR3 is TGCAGTGCTAGGCACAAGAGCATGAACACTGAAGCTTTCTTT. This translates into CSARHKSMNTEAFF.

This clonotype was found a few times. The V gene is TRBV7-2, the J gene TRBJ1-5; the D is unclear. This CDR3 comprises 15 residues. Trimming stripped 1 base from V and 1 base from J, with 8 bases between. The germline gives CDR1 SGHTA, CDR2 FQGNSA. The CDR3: CASSLGSGSNQPQHF. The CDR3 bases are TGTGCCAGCAGCTTAGGGTCTGGAAGCAATCAGCCCCAGCATTTT.

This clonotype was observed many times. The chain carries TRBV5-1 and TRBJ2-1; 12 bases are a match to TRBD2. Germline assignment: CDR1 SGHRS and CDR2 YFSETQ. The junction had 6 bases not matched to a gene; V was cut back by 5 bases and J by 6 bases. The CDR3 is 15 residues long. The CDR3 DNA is TGCGCCAGCAGGTTGACACTAGCGGGAGGCAATGAGCAGTTCTTC. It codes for CASRLTLAGGNEQFF.

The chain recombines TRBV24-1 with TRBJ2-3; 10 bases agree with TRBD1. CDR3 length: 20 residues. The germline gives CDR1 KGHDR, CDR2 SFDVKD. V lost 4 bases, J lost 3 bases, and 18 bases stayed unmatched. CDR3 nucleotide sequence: TGTGCCACCAGTGACCTGGACAGGGGGAACCAACGAGTGCCTACAGATACGCAGTATTTT. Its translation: CATSDLDRGNQRVPTDTQYF.

The CDR3 sequence: CASRGQGALSYGYTF. CDR3 DNA: TGTGCCAGCAGGGGACAGGGAGCCTTATCCTATGGCTACACCTTC. J is TRBJ1-2 and V is TRBV28; 9 bases line up with TRBD1. The germline V gene has CDR1 MDHEN and CDR2 SYDVKM. Trimming removed 6 bases from V and 4 bases from J; junction bases left unmatched: 9. CDR3 size: 15 residues.

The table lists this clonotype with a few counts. CDR3 DNA: TGTGCCAGCAGCAACCGGCGGCCGTACGAGCAGTACTTC. Translation: CASSNRRPYEQYF. The chain joins TRBV21-1 to TRBJ2-7. TRBV21-1 constitutes a pseudogene. The CDR3 has 13 amino acids.